This is a list of T cell receptor beta chains from one sample in a study of blood T cell repertoires in COVID-19. Produced via immunoSEQ multiplex PCR; TCRdb's table is partial and in-frame only. The data contain about 220,000 clones, around 87% of them seen just once; the ten biggest clones take up under 3.5%. The sample comprised PBMCs or T cells enriched from blood (not recorded which). The receptors stem from a young woman in a cohort exposed to, infected with or recovered from COVID-19 (not recorded which). Each CDR3 is given with its conserved first and last residue. Fields, in order: V gene, D gene, J gene, clone size, CDR3 protein, CDR3 DNA. A D gene is named only where the DNA matches it firmly. The size of a clone is reported for some rows only, either as once, few or many, or as a class for expanded clones.

v_gene: TRBV11-3; d_gene: -; j_gene: TRBJ1-1; abundance: -; CDR3aa: CASSLGEGNTEAFF; CDR3nt: TGTGCCAGCAGCTTAGGGGAGGGGAACACTGAAGCTTTCTTT
v_gene: TRBV19; d_gene: -; j_gene: TRBJ2-6; abundance: -; CDR3aa: CASAGPSGANVLTF; CDR3nt: TGTGCCAGTGCGGGTCCTTCTGGGGCCAACGTCCTGACTTTC
v_gene: TRBV25-1; d_gene: -; j_gene: TRBJ1-2; abundance: -; CDR3aa: CASSHPRRKGYTF; CDR3nt: TGTGCCAGCAGTCACCCGCGGCGGAAGGGCTACACCTTC
v_gene: TRBV9; d_gene: TRBD2; j_gene: TRBJ2-1; abundance: -; CDR3aa: CASSVAASGNNEQFF; CDR3nt: TGTGCCAGCAGCGTAGCGGCTAGCGGGAACAATGAGCAGTTCTTC
v_gene: TRBV15; d_gene: -; j_gene: TRBJ1-1; abundance: -; CDR3aa: CATSSDDGITEAFF; CDR3nt: TGTGCCACCAGCAGCGATGACGGGATCACTGAAGCTTTCTTT
v_gene: TRBV4-1; d_gene: -; j_gene: TRBJ2-7; abundance: -; CDR3aa: CASSQLDEQYF; CDR3nt: TGCGCCAGCAGCCAACTTGACGAGCAGTACTTC
v_gene: TRBV6-2/TRBV6-3; d_gene: -; j_gene: TRBJ1-5; abundance: -; CDR3aa: CASSGGKVGGNSNQPQHF; CDR3nt: TGTGCCAGCAGCGGGGGCAAGGTTGGAGGCAATAGCAATCAGCCCCAGCATTTT
v_gene: TRBV18; d_gene: TRBD1; j_gene: TRBJ1-1; abundance: -; CDR3aa: CASSRFTGGEQETEAFF; CDR3nt: TGTGCCAGCTCACGGTTTACAGGGGGCGAGCAGGAAACTGAAGCTTTCTTT
v_gene: TRBV6-5; d_gene: TRBD1; j_gene: TRBJ1-2; abundance: -; CDR3aa: CASSYIVRGDYGYTF; CDR3nt: TGTGCCAGCAGTTACATTGTCAGGGGGGACTATGGCTACACCTTC
v_gene: TRBV11-3; d_gene: -; j_gene: TRBJ2-5; abundance: -; CDR3aa: CASSLGPGQETQYF; CDR3nt: TGTGCCAGCAGCTTAGGGCCAGGCCAAGAGACCCAGTACTTC
v_gene: TRBV10-3; d_gene: TRBD1; j_gene: TRBJ2-7; abundance: -; CDR3aa: CAISESEGQGATYEQYF; CDR3nt: TGTGCCATCAGTGAGTCTGAGGGACAGGGGGCGACCTACGAGCAGTACTTC
v_gene: TRBV4-2; d_gene: -; j_gene: TRBJ1-1; abundance: -; CDR3aa: CASSPEGQGTTEAFF; CDR3nt: TGTGCCAGCAGCCCGGAGGGTCAAGGGACCACTGAAGCTTTCTTT
v_gene: TRBV28; d_gene: -; j_gene: TRBJ1-1; abundance: -; CDR3aa: CASLGRNTEAFF; CDR3nt: TGTGCCAGCCTAGGAAGAAACACTGAAGCTTTCTTT
v_gene: TRBV10-3; d_gene: TRBD1; j_gene: TRBJ2-5; abundance: -; CDR3aa: CAITSDRETQYF; CDR3nt: TGTGCCATCACCTCGGACAGGGAGACCCAGTACTTC
v_gene: TRBV7-6; d_gene: -; j_gene: TRBJ2-5; abundance: -; CDR3aa: CASSRSDRGETQYF; CDR3nt: TGTGCCAGCAGCAGGAGCGATAGGGGAGAGACCCAGTACTTC
v_gene: TRBV5-1; d_gene: TRBD2; j_gene: TRBJ2-3; abundance: -; CDR3aa: CASSPATSGRTDTQYF; CDR3nt: TGCGCCAGCAGCCCAGCAACTAGCGGGAGAACAGATACGCAGTATTTT
v_gene: TRBV7-9; d_gene: -; j_gene: TRBJ1-1; abundance: once; CDR3aa: CASSLAPGGNTEAFF; CDR3nt: TGTGCCAGCAGCTTAGCGCCCGGGGGGAACACTGAAGCTTTCTTT
v_gene: TRBV18; d_gene: TRBD2; j_gene: TRBJ2-1; abundance: -; CDR3aa: CASSPSVGGSGNEQFF; CDR3nt: TGTGCCAGCTCACCCAGTGTAGGCGGGAGTGGTAATGAGCAGTTCTTC
v_gene: TRBV14; d_gene: TRBD1; j_gene: TRBJ1-1; abundance: -; CDR3aa: CASSKDRPLGEAFF; CDR3nt: TGTGCCAGCAGCAAGGACAGGCCCTTAGGGGAAGCTTTCTTT
v_gene: TRBV5-1; d_gene: TRBD1; j_gene: TRBJ1-1; abundance: -; CDR3aa: CASSVGQGAGTEAFF; CDR3nt: TGCGCCAGCAGCGTTGGACAGGGGGCAGGGACTGAAGCTTTCTTT
v_gene: TRBV19; d_gene: -; j_gene: TRBJ2-1; abundance: -; CDR3aa: CASSPSGGRRFF; CDR3nt: TGTGCCAGTAGTCCATCCGGGGGGCGAAGGTTCTTC
v_gene: TRBV19; d_gene: TRBD2; j_gene: TRBJ2-3; abundance: -; CDR3aa: CASSIGTSYEVSDTQYF; CDR3nt: TGTGCCAGTAGTATTGGGACTAGCTATGAGGTTTCAGATACGCAGTATTTT
v_gene: TRBV18; d_gene: -; j_gene: TRBJ2-3; abundance: -; CDR3aa: CASSPLAGTDTQYF; CDR3nt: TGTGCCAGCTCACCACTGGCTGGCACAGATACGCAGTATTTT
v_gene: TRBV10-3; d_gene: -; j_gene: TRBJ1-1; abundance: -; CDR3aa: CATNRGNTEAFF; CDR3nt: TGTGCCACTAATCGCGGGAACACTGAAGCTTTCTTT
v_gene: TRBV28; d_gene: -; j_gene: TRBJ1-2; abundance: -; CDR3aa: CASSLNQGLRGYTF; CDR3nt: TGTGCCAGCAGTTTAAATCAGGGGTTGCGTGGCTACACCTTC
v_gene: TRBV2; d_gene: -; j_gene: TRBJ1-2; abundance: -; CDR3aa: CASSSGGRLGGYTF; CDR3nt: TGTGCCAGCAGTTCGGGGGGCAGGTTGGGTGGCTACACCTTC
v_gene: TRBV30; d_gene: TRBD1; j_gene: TRBJ2-7; abundance: -; CDR3aa: CAWGGQGMGEQYF; CDR3nt: TGTGCCTGGGGCGGACAGGGGATGGGAGAGCAGTACTTC
v_gene: TRBV19; d_gene: -; j_gene: TRBJ2-1; abundance: -; CDR3aa: CASQGRGQPDSYNEQFF; CDR3nt: TGTGCCAGTCAGGGGCGCGGGCAGCCAGACTCCTACAATGAGCAGTTCTTC
v_gene: TRBV7-9; d_gene: -; j_gene: TRBJ2-7; abundance: -; CDR3aa: CASSLSRGPTYEQYF; CDR3nt: TGTGCCAGCAGCTTAAGCAGGGGCCCAACCTACGAGCAGTACTTC
v_gene: TRBV4-2; d_gene: TRBD2; j_gene: TRBJ2-5; abundance: -; CDR3aa: CASSPYQRGAGGETQYF; CDR3nt: TGTGCCAGCAGCCCCTACCAGCGGGGGGCCGGGGGAGAGACCCAGTACTTC